The rows below give T cell receptor beta chains drawn from one sample of a study of cytomegalovirus exposure and HLA in healthy donors. The protocol was immunoSEQ multiplex PCR, while the TCRdb copy is restricted to in-frame clones and leaves out a portion. In the table there are about 190,000 clones, approximately 70% of which are singletons. Input material: PBMCs. These receptors were collected from a woman aged 30 to 39 in good health and CMV-seropositive. Both conserved end residues are trimmed from each CDR3.

cdr3_aa	v_call	j_call
ASRTQGYEQY	TRBV2	TRBJ2-7
ASSSDREYNEQF	TRBV6-4	TRBJ2-1
ASSEARRIQETQY	TRBV6-1	TRBJ2-5
ASQGDRTTGELF	TRBV6-5	TRBJ2-2
ASSLDLASGRGEQF	TRBV11-2	TRBJ2-1
ASSPREKGSANTEAF	TRBV7-9	TRBJ1-1
ASSQDGLAGGLYNEQF	TRBV4-2	TRBJ2-1
ASSTTATDTQY	TRBV6-5	TRBJ2-3
ASSLARGTHEQY	TRBV5-1	TRBJ2-7
ASSEGTTGTEAF	TRBV28	TRBJ1-1
ASSTSGGEAF	TRBV19	TRBJ1-1
ASSQDEAGELF	TRBV4-2	TRBJ2-2
ASSAGPGQSSLVSNQPQH	TRBV9	TRBJ1-5
ASSSPAAGAPPTDTQY	TRBV28	TRBJ2-3
ASTTPGGTSTDTQY	TRBV28	TRBJ2-3
ASSVAVSSYNEQF	TRBV9	TRBJ2-1
ASSVLSSLSEQF	TRBV9	TRBJ2-1
ASSPLLSGSPSYEQY	TRBV5-1	TRBJ2-7
ASSFRGQNTEAF	TRBV5-1	TRBJ1-1
ASSAVWRGGGTEAF	TRBV7-2	TRBJ1-1
ASSPTGLGLYGYT	TRBV27	TRBJ1-2
ASSLRGPRKYEQY	TRBV28	TRBJ2-7
ASSHDFYNEQF	TRBV28	TRBJ2-1
ASSHRDRGSGLF	TRBV27	TRBJ1-4
ASSRQGGIYEQY	TRBV27	TRBJ2-7
ASSRQLSNYGYT	TRBV4-1	TRBJ1-2
ASSLGTPRMYEQY	TRBV5-1	TRBJ2-7
ASRAAGGPGETQY	TRBV2	TRBJ2-5
ASSVHGYGGANVLT	TRBV2	TRBJ2-6
ASSARSPGELSNQPQH	TRBV6-1	TRBJ1-5
ASSTGVNYGYT	TRBV28	TRBJ1-2
ASSYSRDSLNTEAF	TRBV6-5	TRBJ1-1
ASSHSGSFSYEQY	TRBV7-9	TRBJ2-7
ASRPRGTGGNYGYT	TRBV5-6	TRBJ1-2
ASSPGLTNEKLF	TRBV6-1	TRBJ1-4
ASSESGSGLYNEQF	TRBV10-2	TRBJ2-1
ASSQATVTDTQY	TRBV28	TRBJ2-3
ASSLSRTGAEAF	TRBV28	TRBJ1-1
ASSGAEGDYNEQF	TRBV28	TRBJ2-1
ASSVQGYEQY	TRBV7-9	TRBJ2-7
ASSSGQVTGNTIY	TRBV7-9	TRBJ1-3
ASSPATSHSSYNEQF	TRBV28	TRBJ2-1